These 2 T cell receptor beta chains were sequenced from one sample in a study of T cells in Graves' hyperthyroidism and ophthalmopathy. The TCR beta CDR3 regions underwent amplification using RNA transcripts as the source. The HTBI primer set drove a first-round RT-PCR of the TCR CDR3. TCRdb analysed the multiplex PCR reads with MiXCR anew, one entry per CDR3 protein. This sample has about 610,000 distinct CDR3 sequences, with about 14% found just once. Material: blood. These TCRs come from a woman between 40 and 55 years old with Graves' ophthalmopathy.

In its sample, this clonotype was seen many times. This rearrangement joins TRBV11-1 to TRBJ2-7; 8 nucleotides align to TRBD2. Germline CDR1 reads SGHAT; CDR2 reads FQDESV (reference sequence). J gave up 3 bases and V 1 base, and 2 bases lay outside the gene matches. CDR3 length equals 14 residues. The CDR3 DNA reads TGTGCCAGCAGCTTAGAGGCGGGAGGCTACGAGCAGTACTTC. It encodes CASSLEAGGYEQYF.

The table lists this clonotype with many counts. V gene TRBV6-1 combines with J gene TRBJ2-5, with D tentatively TRBD1 (6 bases). Between the trimmed V and J ends, which lost 6 bases and 2 bases, there was a span of 16 bases. This CDR3 has 15 amino acids. Per the germline V gene, CDR1 is MNHNS and CDR2 is SASEGT. CDR3 sequence: CASSPGQRNQETQYF. CDR3 sequence (DNA): TGTGCCAGCAGCCCCGGACAGAGAAATCAAGAGACCCAGTACTTC.